This is a list of T cell receptor beta chains from one sample in a study of technical replicates of blood from a handful of donors. Only in-frame clones appear in the TCRdb table, and some are missing; sequencing was by immunoSEQ multiplex PCR. The sample lists roughly 79,000 clones, 91% occurring once. Sequences were obtained from T cells isolated from PBMCs. All receptors come from a human donor in good health. Some clones in this sample may be carry-over from other donors' samples. Each CDR3 is given with its conserved first and last residue. A D gene is named only where the DNA matches it firmly. Expanded clones get a size class; other rows say once, few or many, or leave the size out.

CDR3 protein | CDR3 DNA | V gene | clone size | J gene | D gene
CASSVNPGQINEKLFF | TGTGCCAGCAGCGTAAATCCCGGACAGATTAATGAAAAACTGTTTTTT | TRBV9 | NA | TRBJ1-4 | NA
CASTESGDWNYGYTF | TGCGCCAGCACGGAGTCCGGGGACTGGAACTATGGCTACACCTTC | TRBV5-1 | NA | TRBJ1-2 | NA
CASSLEDYLYEQYF | TGCGCCAGCAGCTTGGAGGACTACCTCTACGAGCAGTACTTC | TRBV5-1 | NA | TRBJ2-7 | NA
CSVDRDRGVEQFF | TGCAGCGTTGATAGGGACAGGGGGGTGGAGCAGTTCTTC | TRBV29-1 | NA | TRBJ2-1 | TRBD1
CASSSGGGRAYEQYF | TGTGCCAGCAGTTCGGGAGGGGGGCGCGCCTACGAGCAGTACTTC | TRBV27 | NA | TRBJ2-7 | TRBD2
CASSRQARTDTQYF | TGCGCCAGCTCTAGACAGGCCCGCACAGATACGCAGTATTTT | TRBV10-2 | once | TRBJ2-3 | NA
CASSWGQFENEQFF | TGTGCCAGCAGCTGGGGACAGTTCGAAAATGAGCAGTTCTTC | TRBV7-9 | NA | TRBJ2-1 | TRBD1
CASSFGDTYEQYF | TGTGCCAGCAGTTTCGGAGATACCTACGAGCAGTACTTC | TRBV27 | NA | TRBJ2-7 | NA
CASARGTREGPRETQYF | TGTGCCAGCGCCCGCGGGACGAGGGAGGGGCCACGAGAGACCCAGTACTTC | TRBV7-9 | NA | TRBJ2-5 | TRBD2
CASSVADSPSLYF | TGTGCCAGCAGCGTTGCCGACAGCCCAAGTCTGTACTTC | TRBV7-9 | NA | TRBJ2-7 | NA
CASSRRETQYF | TGTGCCAGCAGCCGCCGGGAGACCCAGTACTTC | TRBV7-9 | NA | TRBJ2-5 | NA
CASSGRTVFTDTQYF | TGTGCCAGCAGTGGCCGGACAGTCTTCACAGATACGCAGTATTTT | TRBV6-1 | few | TRBJ2-3 | NA
CASSLGHGSSYEQYF | TGTGCCAGCAGCTTGGGCCACGGGAGCTCCTACGAGCAGTACTTC | TRBV11-3 | NA | TRBJ2-7 | NA
CASSLETSGKYNEQFF | TGTGCCAGCAGCTTAGAGACTAGCGGAAAATACAATGAGCAGTTCTTC | TRBV7-6 | NA | TRBJ2-1 | TRBD2
CASKEGPTKDQPQHF | TGTGCCAGCAAGGAGGGGCCAACTAAGGATCAGCCCCAGCATTTT | TRBV2 | few | TRBJ1-5 | NA
CASSEQQNQPQHF | TGTGCCAGTAGCGAACAGCAAAATCAGCCCCAGCATTTT | TRBV19 | few | TRBJ1-5 | NA
CASSLGSSGNNEQFF | TGTGCCAGCTCACTTGGATCTAGCGGCAACAATGAGCAGTTCTTC | TRBV18 | NA | TRBJ2-1 | TRBD2
CASSQAGLAGYNEQFF | TGTGCCAGCAGCCAAGCTGGACTAGCGGGTTACAATGAGCAGTTCTTC | TRBV28 | once | TRBJ2-1 | TRBD2
CATKHTSYEQYF | TGTGCCACCAAACATACATCCTACGAGCAGTACTTC | TRBV6-5 | NA | TRBJ2-7 | NA
CAWSKRLMYSNEQFF | TGTGCCTGGAGTAAAAGACTAATGTACTCCAATGAGCAGTTCTTC | TRBV30 | NA | TRBJ2-1 | NA
CASSLRGPGNTIYF | TGTGCCAGCAGCTTAAGAGGGCCTGGAAACACCATATATTTT | TRBV7-6 | NA | TRBJ1-3 | NA
CASSYSVLATDTQYF | TGTGCCAGCAGTTACTCTGTCCTAGCTACGGATACGCAGTATTTT | TRBV6-5 | NA | TRBJ2-3 | NA
CASSVAGGNQPQHF | TGTGCCAGCAGCGTAGCGGGAGGCAATCAGCCCCAGCATTTT | TRBV9 | NA | TRBJ1-5 | NA
CASSSFDKNYGYTF | TGTGCCAGCAGCTCCTTCGACAAGAACTATGGCTACACCTTC | TRBV13 | NA | TRBJ1-2 | NA
CASSDLAEGSGTDTQYF | TGTGCCAGCAGTGATTTAGCGGAGGGGTCGGGCACAGATACGCAGTATTTT | TRBV2 | NA | TRBJ2-3 | NA
CASSQNTGGLGGYTF | TGCGCCAGCAGCCAAAATACAGGGGGCTTAGGCGGCTACACCTTC | TRBV4-1 | NA | TRBJ1-2 | TRBD1
CASSALAGGDEQFF | TGTGCCAGCAGCGCCCTAGCGGGGGGGGATGAGCAGTTCTTC | TRBV7-6 | NA | TRBJ2-1 | TRBD2
CASSFYRGRNEKLFF | TGTGCCAGCAGCTTTTACAGGGGGCGGAATGAAAAACTGTTTTTT | TRBV7-8 | NA | TRBJ1-4 | TRBD1
CSVDGLPKDEQFF | TGCAGCGTTGACGGACTCCCGAAGGACGAGCAGTTCTTC | TRBV29-1 | NA | TRBJ2-1 | NA
CASTEWSEQFF | TGCGCCAGCACCGAATGGAGCGAGCAGTTCTTC | TRBV5-1 | NA | TRBJ2-1 | NA
CASSSRGTGVGQQYF | TGTGCCAGCAGCTCGAGAGGGACAGGGGTGGGGCAGCAGTACTTC | TRBV7-9 | NA | TRBJ2-7 | TRBD1
CASSQQGEGGPDTQYF | TGTGCCAGCAGCCAACAGGGGGAGGGAGGGCCAGATACGCAGTATTTT | TRBV7-9 | once | TRBJ2-3 | NA
CASSPLPGQKSSYNEQFF | TGTGCCAGCAGCCCCCTTCCGGGACAGAAGAGCTCCTACAATGAGCAGTTCTTC | TRBV7-9 | NA | TRBJ2-1 | TRBD1
CASSPNPGDTQYF | TGTGCCAGCAGCCCGAACCCAGGGGATACGCAGTATTTT | TRBV5-5 | NA | TRBJ2-3 | NA
CASSWTSGGRNTGELFF | TGTGCCAGCAGCTGGACTAGCGGGGGCCGGAACACCGGGGAGCTGTTTTTT | TRBV5-4 | NA | TRBJ2-2 | TRBD2
CASGQVNQPQHF | TGTGCCAGTGGACAGGTTAATCAGCCCCAGCATTTT | TRBV28 | once | TRBJ1-5 | TRBD1
CAISAPDRGNEQFF | TGTGCCATCAGTGCCCCCGACAGGGGAAATGAGCAGTTCTTC | TRBV10-3 | NA | TRBJ2-1 | TRBD1
CSVGPEETQYF | TGCAGCGTTGGTCCAGAAGAGACCCAGTACTTC | TRBV29-1 | NA | TRBJ2-5 | NA
CSVAIQANTEAFF | TGCAGCGTTGCCATCCAGGCGAACACTGAAGCTTTCTTT | TRBV29-1 | NA | TRBJ1-1 | NA
CASRSGYNEQFF | TGTGCCAGCCGGTCCGGTTACAATGAGCAGTTCTTC | TRBV27 | NA | TRBJ2-1 | NA
CASSLDFSNYGYTF | TGTGCCAGCAGCTTGGACTTTTCTAACTATGGCTACACCTTC | TRBV5-8 | NA | TRBJ1-2 | NA
CASSKSSGRFQSSYNEQFF | TGTGCCAGCTCAAAGTCTAGCGGGAGATTCCAGTCCTCCTACAATGAGCAGTTCTTC | TRBV18 | NA | TRBJ2-1 | TRBD2
CASSISRGTSYEQYF | TGTGCCAGTAGTATAAGTCGGGGGACCTCCTACGAGCAGTACTTC | TRBV19 | NA | TRBJ2-7 | NA
CSASRAYGYTF | TGCAGTGCTAGCCGCGCGTATGGCTACACCTTC | TRBV20-1 | once | TRBJ1-2 | NA
CASSWDRGVNTEAFF | TGCGCCAGCAGCTGGGACAGGGGCGTCAACACTGAAGCTTTCTTT | TRBV5-1 | NA | TRBJ1-1 | TRBD1
CASSDAGGDPNQPQHF | TGTGCCAGCAGCGATGCAGGGGGAGATCCGAATCAGCCCCAGCATTTT | TRBV5-4 | NA | TRBJ1-5 | TRBD1
CASSSDLSGGTNEQFF | TGTGCCAGCTCATCAGACCTTAGCGGGGGGACGAATGAGCAGTTCTTC | TRBV18 | once | TRBJ2-1 | TRBD2
CASSLGDRQGGYQPQHF | TGCGCCAGCAGCTTGGGGGACCGACAGGGGGGATATCAGCCCCAGCATTTT | TRBV5-1 | NA | TRBJ1-5 | TRBD1
CASSTMGITTDTQYF | TGTGCCAGCAGTACCATGGGCATTACCACAGATACGCAGTATTTT | TRBV6-1 | NA | TRBJ2-3 | NA
CASSLSGGSYNEQFF | TGTGCCAGCAGCCTTAGCGGGGGTTCCTACAATGAGCAGTTCTTC | TRBV4-2 | NA | TRBJ2-1 | TRBD2
CASSRGGGSYEQYF | TGCGCCAGCAGCCGGGGCGGGGGGTCCTACGAGCAGTACTTC | TRBV4-1 | NA | TRBJ2-7 | TRBD2
CASSFTGPLNEKLFF | TGCGCCAGCAGCTTCACAGGACCTCTTAATGAAAAACTGTTTTTT | TRBV5-1 | NA | TRBJ1-4 | NA
CASSTAQGAFAPQHF | TGTGCCAGTAGTACAGCTCAGGGGGCCTTCGCGCCCCAGCATTTT | TRBV19 | NA | TRBJ1-5 | TRBD1
CASSLLAGGAFTEAFF | TGTGCCAGCAGCTTATTGGCAGGGGGCGCGTTCACTGAAGCTTTCTTT | TRBV5-6 | NA | TRBJ1-1 | TRBD1
CASNRGQGNTEAFF | TGTGCCAGCAACAGGGGGCAGGGGAACACTGAAGCTTTCTTT | TRBV6-1 | NA | TRBJ1-1 | TRBD1
CASRYGRDRDNEQFF | TGCGCCAGCAGGTATGGGAGGGATCGCGACAATGAGCAGTTCTTC | TRBV4-1 | few | TRBJ2-1 | TRBD2
CASSQGSGGAETQYF | TGTGCCAGCAGCCAAGGCTCAGGGGGCGCGGAGACCCAGTACTTC | TRBV4-2 | once | TRBJ2-5 | TRBD1
CASSLGLTSGKGSTGELFF | TGTGCCAGCAGCTTGGGACTCACTAGCGGGAAAGGTAGCACCGGGGAGCTGTTTTTT | TRBV5-8 | NA | TRBJ2-2 | TRBD2
CASSPPIAGGYNEQFF | TGTGCCAGCTCACCACCAATAGCGGGGGGCTACAATGAGCAGTTCTTC | TRBV18 | NA | TRBJ2-1 | TRBD2